This is a list of T cell receptor beta chains from one sample in a study of blood T cell repertoires in COVID-19. The repertoire was sequenced with immunoSEQ multiplex PCR; TCRdb's copy has only in-frame clones and lacks some. The sample contains about 130,000 clones, around 89% of which appear only once. The specimen was peripheral blood. These receptors all stem from a man aged 55 to 70 with COVID-19, enrolled during active disease. CDR3s include the opening cysteine and the closing phenylalanine or tryptophan. Each record gives: D gene, J gene, V gene, clone size, CDR3 protein, CDR3 DNA. D genes are given only for firm matches. Clone size is stated in some rows and not others, as once, few, many or a class when expanded.

D gene: .; J gene: TRBJ1-2; V gene: TRBV29-1; clone size: .; CDR3 protein: CSVEDLETDYGYTF; CDR3 DNA: TGCAGCGTTGAAGATCTGGAGACAGACTATGGCTACACCTTC
D gene: TRBD1; J gene: TRBJ2-7; V gene: TRBV5-1; clone size: .; CDR3 protein: CASSSGDRGWYEQYF; CDR3 DNA: TGCGCCAGCAGCTCGGGGGACAGGGGTTGGTACGAGCAGTACTTC
D gene: .; J gene: TRBJ2-1; V gene: TRBV10-3; clone size: .; CDR3 protein: CAISDVRGGDYNEQFF; CDR3 DNA: TGTGCCATCAGTGACGTTAGGGGGGGGGACTACAATGAGCAGTTCTTC
D gene: TRBD1; J gene: TRBJ1-3; V gene: TRBV28; clone size: .; CDR3 protein: CASSPGTGGKGNTIYF; CDR3 DNA: TGTGCCAGCAGTCCCGGGACAGGGGGAAAAGGAAACACCATATATTTT
D gene: .; J gene: TRBJ1-5; V gene: TRBV19; clone size: once; CDR3 protein: CASSIDLRANQPQHF; CDR3 DNA: TGTGCCAGTAGTATAGATTTGAGGGCCAATCAGCCCCAGCATTTT
D gene: TRBD1; J gene: TRBJ2-1; V gene: TRBV5-1; clone size: .; CDR3 protein: CASSLRTGAIWNEQFF; CDR3 DNA: TGCGCCAGCAGCCTTCGGACAGGGGCAATATGGAATGAGCAGTTCTTC
D gene: .; J gene: TRBJ1-1; V gene: TRBV5-1; clone size: .; CDR3 protein: CASSLDFLRQENTEAFF; CDR3 DNA: TGCGCCAGCAGCTTGGATTTTTTACGACAGGAGAACACTGAAGCTTTCTTT
D gene: .; J gene: TRBJ2-5; V gene: TRBV7-9; clone size: .; CDR3 protein: CASSLAQFETQYF; CDR3 DNA: TGTGCCAGCAGCTTAGCGCAGTTTGAGACCCAGTACTTC
D gene: TRBD1; J gene: TRBJ2-4; V gene: TRBV4-1; clone size: .; CDR3 protein: CASSQATPDRGSVNIQYF; CDR3 DNA: TGCGCCAGCAGCCAAGCCACTCCGGACAGGGGCTCGGTAAACATTCAGTACTTC
D gene: .; J gene: TRBJ2-2; V gene: TRBV9; clone size: .; CDR3 protein: CASSVSMGGTGELFF; CDR3 DNA: TGTGCCAGCAGCGTGTCGATGGGGGGCACCGGGGAGCTGTTTTTT
D gene: TRBD2; J gene: TRBJ2-3; V gene: TRBV3-1/TRBV3-2; clone size: .; CDR3 protein: CASSQGTSGGTTSTDTQYF; CDR3 DNA: TGTGCCAGCAGCCAGGGGACTAGCGGGGGGACGACTAGCACAGATACGCAGTATTTT
D gene: .; J gene: TRBJ2-7; V gene: TRBV4-2; clone size: .; CDR3 protein: CASSQEAGRYEQYF; CDR3 DNA: TGTGCCAGCAGCCAAGAGGCGGGCCGCTACGAGCAGTACTTC
D gene: TRBD1; J gene: TRBJ1-3; V gene: TRBV6-1; clone size: .; CDR3 protein: CASSPTGGGNTIYF; CDR3 DNA: TGTGCCAGCAGCCCGACAGGGGGTGGAAACACCATATATTTT
D gene: .; J gene: TRBJ1-1; V gene: TRBV14; clone size: .; CDR3 protein: CASSQPRDQGITEAFF; CDR3 DNA: TGTGCCAGCAGCCAACCGCGGGATCAGGGAATCACTGAAGCTTTCTTT
D gene: .; J gene: TRBJ1-2; V gene: TRBV24-1; clone size: .; CDR3 protein: CATSDLQRCLGAPTNYGYTF; CDR3 DNA: TGTGCCACCAGTGATTTGCAGAGGTGTTTAGGGGCCCCTACTAACTATGGCTACACCTTC
D gene: .; J gene: TRBJ1-2; V gene: TRBV25-1; clone size: .; CDR3 protein: CASSDGRGIDYGYTF; CDR3 DNA: TGTGCCAGCAGTGATGGGAGGGGAATCGACTATGGCTACACCTTC
D gene: TRBD1; J gene: TRBJ2-5; V gene: TRBV6-6; clone size: .; CDR3 protein: CASSYGQEQETQYF; CDR3 DNA: TGTGCCAGCAGTTACGGACAGGAACAAGAGACCCAGTACTTC
D gene: .; J gene: TRBJ1-2; V gene: TRBV5-1; clone size: .; CDR3 protein: CASSLNPGQLDGYTF; CDR3 DNA: TGCGCCAGCAGCCTGAATCCCGGACAGCTAGATGGCTACACCTTC
D gene: TRBD1; J gene: TRBJ2-4; V gene: TRBV5-1; clone size: .; CDR3 protein: CASSLEGVGGVLAKNIQYF; CDR3 DNA: TGCGCCAGCAGCTTGGAGGGGGTAGGGGGCGTACTAGCCAAAAACATTCAGTACTTC
D gene: .; J gene: TRBJ1-1; V gene: TRBV7-6; clone size: .; CDR3 protein: CASSPAGGRAEAFF; CDR3 DNA: TGTGCCAGCAGCCCGGCGGGGGGGAGGGCTGAAGCTTTCTTT
D gene: TRBD1; J gene: TRBJ1-1; V gene: TRBV15; clone size: .; CDR3 protein: CATSRYKDRGQATEAFF; CDR3 DNA: TGTGCCACCAGCCGATATAAAGACAGGGGGCAGGCCACTGAAGCTTTCTTT
D gene: TRBD1; J gene: TRBJ1-6; V gene: TRBV5-1; clone size: .; CDR3 protein: CASSPDREYSPLHF; CDR3 DNA: TGCGCCAGCAGTCCAGACAGGGAATATTCACCCCTCCACTTT
D gene: TRBD1; J gene: TRBJ1-6; V gene: TRBV28; clone size: .; CDR3 protein: CASSLNGQGSSPLHF; CDR3 DNA: TGTGCCAGCAGTTTGAACGGACAGGGGAGTTCACCCCTCCACTTT
D gene: .; J gene: TRBJ1-1; V gene: TRBV18; clone size: few; CDR3 protein: CASSPPAGVRTEAFF; CDR3 DNA: TGTGCCAGCTCACCACCGGCAGGGGTTAGGACTGAAGCTTTCTTT